Each of the 20 T cell receptor beta chains below was sequenced from the same sample in a study of blood T cell repertoires in COVID-19. The repertoire was sequenced with immunoSEQ multiplex PCR; TCRdb's copy has only in-frame clones and lacks some. The sample holds 250,000 to 350,000 clones, around nine tenths seen once. Sequenced material: PBMCs or T cells enriched from blood (not recorded which). These receptors were collected from a woman aged 40 to 50 who had recovered from COVID-19.

The chain couples TRBV25-1 to TRBJ2-2; D gene ambiguous. Germline CDR1 MGHDK, CDR2 SYGVNS. V dropped 3 bases and J dropped 2 bases, with 10 bases sitting between them. The CDR3 extends over 15 amino acids. The CDR3 coding sequence is TGTGCCAGCAGTGACCGTGTCTACAACACCGGGGAGCTGTTTTTT. This codes for CASSDRVYNTGELFF. Full variable domain (missing parts from reference TRBV25-1 and TRBJ2-2): EADIYQTPRYLVIGTGKKITLECSQTMGHDKMYWYQQDPGMELHLIHYSYGVNSTEKGDLSSESTVSRIRTEHFPLTLESARPSHTSQYLCASSDRVYNTGELFFGEGSRLTVL.

J is TRBJ1-4 and V is TRBV29-1; D perhaps matches TRBD1 (5 bases). CDR3 length: 13 residues. V gave up 0 bases and J gave up 10 bases, with 12 bases separating them. Looked up from germline, CDR1 is SQVTM and CDR2 is ANQGSEA. Here the CDR3 reads CSVEEGGRGKLFF. In DNA form, the CDR3 reads TGCAGCGTTGAAGAGGGGGGAAGGGGAAAACTGTTTTTT.

Here the CDR3 reads CASSQLPGPGRALHF. DNA of the CDR3: TGTGCCAGCAGCCAATTACCAGGGCCCGGTCGGGCCCTCCACTTT. This rearrangement joins TRBV14 to TRBJ1-6, with D possibly matching TRBD1 (5 bases). The CDR3 contains 15 residues. Trimming pared 2 bases from V and 14 bases from J, leaving 19 bases between. Germline V lookup: CDR1 SGHDN, CDR2 FVKESK. Based on the CDR3 plus reference TRBV14 and TRBJ1-6, the full variable domain is EAGVTQFPSHSVIEKGQTVTLRCDPISGHDNLYWYRRVMGKEIKFLLHFVKESKQDESGMPNNRFLAERTGGTYSTLKVQPAELEDSGVYFCASSQLPGPGRALHFGNGTRLTVT.

The chain is built from TRBV7-8 and TRBJ1-4; D not resolved. Trimming took 4 bases from V and 0 from J, leaving 9 bases between them. The germline CDR1 and CDR2 sequences are SGHVS and FQNEAQ. The CDR3 extends over 15 amino acids. CDR3 in DNA: TGTGCCAGCAGCTCAACCGGGACAACTAATGAAAAACTGTTTTTT. It translates to CASSSTGTTNEKLFF.

The chain recombines TRBV7-8 with TRBJ1-3, with D tentatively TRBD1 (5 bases). Trimming took off 6 bases at V and 0 bases at J, with 12 bases between the two ends. CDR1 and CDR2 from the germline V gene are SGHVS and FQNEAQ. This CDR3 is 15 amino acids long. The CDR3 nucleotides are TGTGCCAGCAGTCCAAGACAGATCTCTGGAAACACCATATATTTT. The encoded protein is CASSPRQISGNTIYF.

The chain combines TRBV7-2 with TRBJ2-7, with D maybe TRBD1 (5 bases). The germline V gene has CDR1 SGHTA and CDR2 FQGNSA. Trimming pared 1 base from V and 6 bases from J, leaving 10 bases between. The CDR3 extends over 13 amino acids. DNA for the CDR3: TGTGCCAGCAGCTTAGAAGTCAGGGCCGAGCAGTACTTC. It yields the protein CASSLEVRAEQYF.

V gene TRBV25-1 combines with J gene TRBJ2-7, with a weak D call TRBD2 (5 bases). Trimming stripped 8 bases from V and 0 bases from J, with 14 bases between. Germline assignment: CDR1 MGHDK and CDR2 SYGVNS. The CDR3 is made up of 14 amino acids. In nucleotides, the CDR3 is TGTGCCAGCGAAACTAGTGGCCTCTCCTACGAGCAGTACTTC. It specifies CASETSGLSYEQYF.

The gene calls are TRBV28 and TRBJ1-1, with 8 bases fitting TRBD1. Germline CDR1 is MDHEN and CDR2 is SYDVKM. V dropped 6 bases and J dropped 5; count of bases not matched to a gene: 2. The CDR3 consists of 12 residues. CDR3 coding DNA: TGTGCCAGCAGGGACAGGGATACTGAAGCTTTCTTT. Residues: CASRDRDTEAFF.

V usage is TRBV10-3 and J usage is TRBJ2-7, with 10 bases aligning to TRBD2. From germline, CDR1 is ENHRY and CDR2 SYGVKD. This CDR3 has 16 amino acids. V trimming: 6 bases; J trimming: 7 bases; junction bases outside the gene matches: 15. The CDR3 coding sequence is TGTGCCATCAGGGAAGGTGCTAGCGGGAGAGCACCGGAGCAGTACTTC. Residues: CAIREGASGRAPEQYF.

The CDR3 loop reads CAISENIGGPGETQYF. Here the CDR3 DNA reads TGTGCCATCAGTGAGAATATCGGGGGGCCGGGAGAGACCCAGTACTTC. The rearrangement links TRBV10-3 to TRBJ2-5; perhaps TRBD2 as D (7 bases). V was trimmed by 2 bases and J by 4 bases, leaving 17 bases between them. This CDR3 is built from 16 residues. Germline lookup yields CDR1 ENHRY and CDR2 SYGVKD.

This rearrangement joins TRBV24-1 to TRBJ1-2; no definite D call. Germline CDR1 is KGHDR and CDR2 is SFDVKD. This CDR3 has 12 residues. Trimming cost V 3 bases and J 8 bases, with 9 bases left between them. In nucleotides, the CDR3 is TGTGCCACCAGTGATCCAGTTTTCGGCTACACCTTC. This encodes CATSDPVFGYTF.

The V and J genes are TRBV19 and TRBJ1-5; a weak D match, TRBD1 (5 bases). Trimming stripped 7 bases from V and 3 bases from J, with 16 bases between. This CDR3 has 15 amino acids. Per the germline V gene, CDR1 is LNHDA and CDR2 is SQIVND (reference sequence). The CDR3 sequence is CASTTQDRINQPQHF. The CDR3 DNA is TGTGCCAGTACTACCCAAGACAGAATCAATCAGCCCCAGCATTTT.

The rearrangement links TRBV29-1 to TRBJ2-3; 7 bases agree with TRBD1. The germline gives CDR1 SQVTM, CDR2 ANQGSEA. Trimming removed 4 bases from V and 0 bases from J; junction bases left unmatched: 7. This CDR3 contains 15 residues. CDR3 bases: TGCAGCGTTGCCACCCCGGGACAGAGCACAGATACGCAGTATTTT. This gives the protein CSVATPGQSTDTQYF.

The chain couples TRBV7-2 to TRBJ2-7; 9 bases are a match to TRBD1. CDR1 SGHTA and CDR2 FQGNSA come from the germline V gene. V was pared by 5 bases and J by 0 bases, with 5 bases of the junction left unmatched. The length of the CDR3 is 15 residues. DNA for the CDR3: TGTGCCAGCAGCGCCGGGACAGGGTCCTCCTACGAGCAGTACTTC. Residues: CASSAGTGSSYEQYF.

With respect to this clone: This sample includes further DNA sequences coding for the same CDR3. This chain connects TRBV12-3 or TRBV12-4 to TRBJ2-7; tentatively, D is TRBD1 (6 bases). This CDR3 comprises 13 residues. Deletions cut 6 bases from V and 2 bases from J, with 11 bases between. CDR3 bases: TGTGCCAGCAGCCCGGACAGAGCCTACGAGCAGTACTTC. This encodes CASSPDRAYEQYF.

The chain recombines TRBV7-9 with TRBJ1-2, with no clear D. Germline CDR1 SEHNR, CDR2 FQNEAQ (reference sequence). Trimming left V 8 bases short and J 0 bases short, with 10 bases between. This CDR3 is built from 13 residues. The CDR3 is CASGLTSNYGYTF. The CDR3 DNA follows: TGTGCCAGCGGGTTGACATCTAACTATGGCTACACCTTC.

The chain joins TRBV11-2 to TRBJ2-7; the match to TRBD2 covers 9 bases. Germline V gene lookup returns CDR1 SGHAT and CDR2 FQNNGV. J was trimmed by 6 bases and V by 3 bases; bases with no gene match: 6. The CDR3 length is 14 residues. CDR3 in amino acids: CASSFVGLAPEQYF. Here the CDR3 DNA reads TGTGCCAGCAGCTTCGTCGGACTAGCGCCCGAGCAGTACTTC.

V usage is TRBV2 and J usage is TRBJ2-1, with a tentative D call TRBD2 (6 bases). This CDR3 has 14 amino acids. CDR1 is SNHLY and CDR2 is FYNNEI in the germline V gene. Trimming took 6 bases from V and 8 from J, leaving 17 bases between them. CDR3 loop: CASRTPLAIHEQFF. CDR3 DNA sequence: TGTGCCAGCAGGACGCCACTAGCTATACATGAGCAGTTCTTC.

V usage is TRBV30 and J usage is TRBJ1-1; D possibly corresponds to TRBD1 (5 bases). This CDR3 has 15 residues. Per the germline V gene, CDR1 is GTSNPN and CDR2 is SVGIG (reference sequence). V dropped 0 bases and J dropped 1 base, with 12 bases sitting between them. In nucleotides, the CDR3 is TGTGCCTGGAGTGTAAGCCCCAGGGAGAACACTGAAGCTTTCTTT. This sequence encodes CAWSVSPRENTEAFF. Supplemented by reference TRBV30 and TRBJ1-1, the full variable domain reads SQTIHQWPATLVQPVGSPLSLECTVEGTSNPNLYWYRQAAGRGLQLLFYSVGIGQISSEVPQNLSASRPQDRQFILSSKKLLLSDSGFYLCAWSVSPRENTEAFFGQGTRLTVV.

To note about this clone: Other DNA sequences in this sample translate to the same CDR3. The DNA for the CDR3 is TGTGCCAGCAGTGAACAGGGAAATCAGCCCCAGCATTTT. It encodes CASSEQGNQPQHF. V gene TRBV28 combines with J gene TRBJ1-5; D might be TRBD1 (6 bases). The V gene lost 5 bases and the J gene lost 4 bases, with 9 bases spanning the gap. This CDR3 region has 13 residues. Germline V gives CDR1 MDHEN, CDR2 SYDVKM. The whole variable domain, filled in from reference TRBV28 and TRBJ1-5, reads DVKVTQSSRYLVKRTGEKVFLECVQDMDHENMFWYRQDPGLGLRLIYFSYDVKMKEKGDIPEGYSVSREKKERFSLILESASTNQTSMYLCASSEQGNQPQHFGDGTRLSIL.